This is a list of T cell receptor beta chains from one sample in a study of post-analysis software for immune sequencing data. TCRdb reanalysed the PCR reads using MiXCR and keeps one entry per CDR3 protein. The sample includes 600,000 to 700,000 distinct CDR3 sequences, around 60% seen only once; the top ten take around 11%. Specimen: blood. Every receptor here comes from a girl aged 2-10 years with multiple sclerosis. CDR3s include the opening cysteine and the closing phenylalanine or tryptophan. The D gene is left open where the match is weak. Where a row states a size, it is once, few, many or the class of an expanded clone; other rows omit it.

j_call d_call clone_size v_call cdr3_nt cdr3_aa
TRBJ2-1 NA NA TRBV27 TGTGCCAGCAGTTCGACAGAGTACAATGAGCAGTTCTTC CASSSTEYNEQFF
TRBJ1-5 NA once TRBV28 TGTGCCAGCAGTTTAGTACCTTATCAGCCCCAGCATTTT CASSLVPYQPQHF
TRBJ2-3 TRBD2 NA TRBV7-8 TGTGCCAGCAGCTCTCCCCAGCGGGGTCCCGCAGATACGCAGTATTTT CASSSPQRGPADTQYF
TRBJ2-7 NA NA TRBV9 TGTGCCAGCAGCGTAGGATGGCGGGACGAGCAGTACTTC CASSVGWRDEQYF
TRBJ2-3 TRBD2 NA TRBV7-2 TGTGCCGGCAGCCCTCTAGCGGGGGTTGTCGCAGATACGCAGTATTTT CAGSPLAGVVADTQYF
TRBJ1-6 NA NA TRBV4-3 TGCGCCAGCAGCCAAGCCTCCCGTGCAGGGTCGGAATCACCCCTCCACTTT CASSQASRAGSESPLHF
TRBJ2-1 NA NA TRBV2 TGTGCCAGCAGTGATGTAAGGGACGGTGAGCAGTTCTTC CASSDVRDGEQFF
TRBJ1-1 NA NA TRBV6-5 TGTGCCAGCAGTCACAGGAGAAGTAACACTGAAGCTTTCTTT CASSHRRSNTEAFF
TRBJ2-1 TRBD2 NA TRBV20-1 TGCAGTGCTGGAGTTTTAGCGGGGGTGGAACAGTTCTTC CSAGVLAGVEQFF
TRBJ2-3 NA NA TRBV27 TGTGCCAGCGGCAATAGCGGCCTCACAGATACGCAGTATTTT CASGNSGLTDTQYF
TRBJ2-3 TRBD2 few TRBV11-2 TGTGCCAGCAGCTTAAGTTACCTAGCGGCTAGCACAGATACGCAGTATTTT CASSLSYLAASTDTQYF
TRBJ1-1 NA NA TRBV29-1 TGCAGCGTTGAAGTTAGGCTCGATGAAGCTTTCTTT CSVEVRLDEAFF
TRBJ2-1 NA NA TRBV24-1 TGTGCCACCAGTGAGGGGGAATACAATGAGCAGTTCTTC CATSEGEYNEQFF
TRBJ1-5 TRBD1 once TRBV7-2 TGTGCCAGCAGCCCCCCCAGAGGGGGCGCAGGACAGCCCCAGCATTTT CASSPPRGGAGQPQHF
TRBJ2-5 NA NA TRBV28 TGTGCCAGCAGTTTAATGTCCCAAGAGACCCAGTACTTC CASSLMSQETQYF
TRBJ2-1 TRBD1 few TRBV12-3/TRBV12-4 TGTGCCAGCAGTTTCGCGGACAGGGGGAATGAGCAGTTCTTC CASSFADRGNEQFF
TRBJ1-1 TRBD1 NA TRBV12-3/TRBV12-4 TGTGCCAGCAGTTACGGGGGACAGATGAACACTGAAGCTTTCTTT CASSYGGQMNTEAFF
TRBJ1-2 TRBD1 NA TRBV6-2/TRBV6-3 TGTGCCAGCAGTTACACAGGGGACAACTATGGCTACACCTTC CASSYTGDNYGYTF
TRBJ2-7 TRBD1 few TRBV2 TGTGCCAGCAAAAGCGGACAGGGCTCCTACGAGCAGTACTTC CASKSGQGSYEQYF
TRBJ1-2 TRBD1 NA TRBV7-9 TGTGCCAGCAGCTCCGGGACAGGGTACGGAGGCTACACCTTC CASSSGTGYGGYTF
TRBJ2-1 TRBD2 few TRBV20-1 TGCAGTGCTAGATCAAGGACTAGCAGCTACAATGAGCAGTTCTTC CSARSRTSSYNEQFF
TRBJ2-7 NA NA TRBV12-3/TRBV12-4 TGTGCCAGCGCTCGACAGAGCTCCTACGAGCAGTACTTC CASARQSSYEQYF
TRBJ2-1 NA few TRBV29-1 TGCAGCGTCCTGGTCGGGGGCAAGTGGAATGAGCAGTTCTTC CSVLVGGKWNEQFF
TRBJ2-7 NA few TRBV10-3 TGTGCCATCAGAGGAGCGGCCGAGACCTACGAGCAGTACTTC CAIRGAAETYEQYF
TRBJ2-5 NA NA TRBV5-1 TGCGCCAGCAGCAGGTCCCGGTCTCAAGAGACCCAGTACTTC CASSRSRSQETQYF
TRBJ1-1 NA NA TRBV24-1 TGTGCCTCAAATCGCCCTGGGGGGGCGGACACTGAAGCTTTCTTT CASNRPGGADTEAFF
TRBJ2-1 NA NA TRBV12-3/TRBV12-4 TGTGCCAGCAGGCCGGATACAGGAAATGAGCAGTTCTTC CASRPDTGNEQFF
TRBJ2-4 NA NA TRBV6-6 TGTGCCAGCAGTGTTCCGGGACCAAACATTCAGTACTTC CASSVPGPNIQYF
TRBJ2-3 TRBD2 NA TRBV20-1 TGCAGTGCTAGATGGCCCGGGACTAGCGGGGTCTGGGGAGATACGCAGTATTTT CSARWPGTSGVWGDTQYF
TRBJ1-4 NA NA TRBV6-5 TGTGCCAGCAGTTACTCGACAGATGAAAAACTGTTTTTT CASSYSTDEKLFF
TRBJ2-5 NA NA TRBV19 TGTGCCAGTAGTATAGTAGGGGGAGAGACCCAGTACTTC CASSIVGGETQYF
TRBJ2-1 TRBD1 few TRBV29-1 TGCAGCGTTGAACTGGACAGGGCAAATGAGCAGTTCTTC CSVELDRANEQFF
TRBJ2-1 NA many TRBV12-3/TRBV12-4 TGTGCCAGCACCTGGGAGACCTCCTACAATGAGCAGTTCTTC CASTWETSYNEQFF
TRBJ2-1 NA NA TRBV5-1 TGCGCCAGCAGCCCACGACTAGTCGCTGAGCAGTTCTTC CASSPRLVAEQFF
TRBJ1-1 NA NA TRBV20-1 TGCAGTGCTAGGGTCGGGGGCTTCGGGAACACTGAAGCTTTCTTT CSARVGGFGNTEAFF
TRBJ2-5 TRBD1 few TRBV29-1 TGCAGCGTTGAGCGCTCATTAGGGGGCGCGGAGACCCAGTACTTC CSVERSLGGAETQYF
TRBJ2-5 TRBD1 NA TRBV9 TGTGCCAGCAGTTTTGGACAGGCCGGACTCCAAGAGACCCAGTACTTC CASSFGQAGLQETQYF
TRBJ1-1 NA NA TRBV6-5 TGTGCCAGCAGTTATACCGTCATGGACACTGAAGCTTTCTTT CASSYTVMDTEAFF
TRBJ2-3 NA many TRBV5-1 TGTGCCAGCAGCTTAGGGTCCAGCACAGATACGCAGTATTTT CASSLGSSTDTQYF
TRBJ2-3 NA once TRBV7-8 TGTGCCAGCAGCTTAGCTATCTATGCGGATACGCAGTATTTT CASSLAIYADTQYF
TRBJ2-5 NA few TRBV11-2 TGTGCCAGCAGCTCTTGGGTGCAGGCCCGAGATTGGAAGACCCAGTACTTC CASSSWVQARDWKTQYF
TRBJ2-5 TRBD1 NA TRBV15 TGTGCCACCAGCGCCGGGACAGGGGGACTCCAAGAGACCCAGTACTTC CATSAGTGGLQETQYF
TRBJ2-6 NA NA TRBV6-5 TGTGCCAGCAGTATGAGAACAGGTTCTGGGGCCAACGTCCTGACTTTC CASSMRTGSGANVLTF
TRBJ1-2 TRBD1 NA TRBV7-9 TGTGCCAGCAGCTTCGGGGACAGGGGGCATCTTGGCTACACCTTC CASSFGDRGHLGYTF
TRBJ2-7 NA NA TRBV6-1 TGTGCCAGCAGTGATGGTCCCAGTCATTTCTACGAGCAGTACTTC CASSDGPSHFYEQYF
TRBJ2-1 NA NA TRBV7-6 TGTGCCAGCAGCAGCCCCGGGGGAAATGAGCAGTTCTTC CASSSPGGNEQFF
TRBJ2-3 TRBD2 once TRBV12-3/TRBV12-4 TGTGCCAGCAGAAAGGGAGGGAATACGCAGTATTTT CASRKGGNTQYF
TRBJ1-2 NA NA TRBV9 TGTGCCAGCAGCGTAAGCGCGGAGAGAGACTACACCTTC CASSVSAERDYTF